One and the same sample provided the 14 T cell receptor beta chains below, sequenced in a study of vaccination and CD4 T cells after COVID-19. The study sequenced cultured CD4+ T cell DNA using the Oncomine TCR Beta short-read assay. Via MiXCR, TCRdb re-called the PCR reads, giving one row per CDR3 protein. The sample contains about 16,000 distinct CDR3 sequences, approximately 50% of which appear only once. What these receptors recognize is not known. Time point given: late sampling 161 to 241 days after vaccination in a few convalescent patients. The sample's treatment: 10-day PBMC culture with coronavirus spike peptide pools or control peptides (ViraFEST assay). The source material was CD4+ T cells from blood, cultured in vitro, sampled about 7 months after SARS-CoV-2 vaccination. The source is a human donor who had recovered from COVID-19.

This clonotype was seen a handful of times. V is TRBV11-3 and J is TRBJ2-5; 8 bases are a match to TRBD2. Germline trimming cut 3 bases from V and 7 bases from J; bases unmatched to any gene: 7. This CDR3 comprises 14 residues. Per germline, CDR1 SGHNT and CDR2 YENEEA. CDR3 DNA sequence: TGTGCCAGCAGCTTGGAAGCGGGAGAGGGGACCCAGTACTTC. Protein product: CASSLEAGEGTQYF.

This chain links TRBV7-3 with TRBJ2-1, with D possibly called TRBD1 or TRBD2 (5 bases each). The V gene's germline CDR1 is SGHTA and CDR2 FQGTGA. The CDR3 is made up of 15 amino acids. Trimming removed 1 base at V and 10 bases at J, with 17 bases between. The CDR3 nucleotides read TGTGCCAGCAGCTTAAGCGGCGGGCAGGGCCGAGAGCAGTTCTTC. Translating it yields CASSLSGGQGREQFF.

V gene TRBV12-3 or TRBV12-4 combines with J gene TRBJ2-7; no clear D gene. CDR3 length equals 11 residues. With 6 bases removed from V and 6 bases from J, the gap between germline ends came to 9 bases. CDR3 loop: CASRLQLEQYF. The CDR3 DNA sequence: TGTGCCAGCAGACTCCAGCTCGAGCAGTACTTC.

This clonotype was recorded a few times. This rearrangement joins TRBV10-3 to TRBJ2-7, with 7 bases lining up with TRBD1. Trimming at V came to 4 bases and at J to 4 bases, leaving 10 bases not matched to a gene. CDR3 size: 15 residues. Germline CDR1 ENHRY, CDR2 SYGVKD. CDR3 loop: CAISVFKGADYEQYF. CDR3 DNA sequence: TGTGCCATCAGTGTCTTTAAGGGGGCCGATTACGAGCAGTACTTC.

The J gene is TRBJ2-2, the V gene TRBV6-1, with TRBD2 matching over 10 bases. Germline V gene lookup returns CDR1 MNHNS and CDR2 SASEGT. The CDR3 covers 14 residues. V lost 7 bases, J lost 8 bases, and 7 bases stayed unmatched. The CDR3 sequence is CASTEAGGLGELFF. The CDR3 nucleotides read TGTGCCAGCACCGAAGCGGGAGGGCTTGGGGAGCTGTTTTTT.

This clonotype has a handful of counts. CDR3 residues: CSAREGGAKNIQYF. CDR3 coding DNA: TGCAGTGCTAGAGAGGGGGGCGCCAAAAACATTCAGTACTTC. V is TRBV20-1 and J is TRBJ2-4; TRBD1 or TRBD2 may be the D gene (6 bases each). Germline V gene data show CDR1 as DFQATT and CDR2 as SNEGSKA (reference sequence). Trimming shortened V by 0 bases and J by 1 base, and 7 bases separated the two germline ends. The CDR3 sequence is 14 residues long.

The V gene is TRBV15, the J gene TRBJ1-5; D is uncertain. Germline V CDR1 and CDR2: LNHNV, YYDKDF (reference sequence). The CDR3 is 15 residues long. The V and J ends lost 2 bases and 6 bases respectively, with 14 bases between them. The CDR3 is CATSRLNSGRQPQHF. The CDR3 nucleotides read TGTGCCACCAGCAGACTTAATTCAGGTCGTCAGCCCCAGCATTTT.

Only a few counts were recorded for this clonotype. This chain uses TRBV15 with TRBJ2-3, with 7 bases matching TRBD2. CDR3 length equals 16 residues. From germline, CDR1 is LNHNV and CDR2 YYDKDF (reference sequence). V shed 1 base, J shed 0 bases, and the junction held 4 bases outside the gene matches. The CDR3 nucleotides read TGTGCCACCAGCAGAGCACTAGCGCGTAGCACAGATACGCAGTATTTT. It specifies CATSRALARSTDTQYF.

The chain recombines TRBV7-8 with TRBJ2-3, with D tentatively TRBD2 (6 bases). This CDR3 comprises 13 residues. Germline V gene lookup returns CDR1 SGHVS and CDR2 FQNEAQ. Trimming cost V 5 bases and J 8 bases, with 14 bases left between them. The CDR3, as DNA: TGTGCCAGCAGCCCCCGGGACTGGAGTACGCAGTATTTT. It codes for CASSPRDWSTQYF. The whole variable domain, remainder taken from reference TRBV7-8 and TRBJ2-3, is GAGVSQSPRYKVAKRGQDVALRCDPISGHVSLFWYQQALGQGPEFLTYFQNEAQLDKSGLPSDRFFAERPEGSVSTLKIQRTQQEDSAVYLCASSPRDWSTQYFGPGTRLTVL.

CDR3 loop: CASSLVEGWVFGYTF. The CDR3 DNA follows: TGTGCCAGCAGCTTAGTTGAGGGGTGGGTTTTTGGCTACACCTTC. V and J are TRBV7-2 and TRBJ1-2; weak D call: TRBD1 (5 bases). Germline V gives CDR1 SGHTA, CDR2 FQGNSA. Trimming removed 1 base from V and 7 bases from J, with 16 bases in between. This CDR3 spans 15 amino acids.

The chain uses TRBV20-1 and TRBJ1-1; no firm D call. The CDR3 sequence is 13 residues long. V lost 1 base, J lost 0 bases, and 6 bases lay in between. Germline lookup yields CDR1 DFQATT and CDR2 SNEGSKA (reference sequence). The CDR3: CSARAGLNTEAFF. The CDR3 DNA reads TGCAGTGCTAGAGCAGGCCTGAACACTGAAGCTTTCTTT.

The chain is built from TRBV6-1 and TRBJ1-1; no clear D gene. This CDR3 has 13 amino acids. V was cut by 1 base and J by 10 bases, with 13 bases left in between. In germline, CDR1 is MNHNS, CDR2 SASEGT. DNA for the CDR3: TGTGCCAGCAGTGAAGACTCCCGCTTGGCAGCTTTCTTT. It codes for CASSEDSRLAAFF.

This clonotype occurred a few times. V and J are TRBV20-1 and TRBJ1-5, with D possibly matching TRBD1 (5 bases). The CDR3 extends over 15 amino acids. V was pared by 0 bases and J by 9 bases, with 18 bases between. Germline V gene data show CDR1 as DFQATT and CDR2 as SNEGSKA (reference sequence). This chain's CDR3 is CSARDRTWGDAPQHF. CDR3 nucleotide sequence: TGCAGTGCTAGAGATCGAACTTGGGGGGACGCGCCCCAGCATTTT.

This clonotype was observed a handful of times. The chain couples TRBV20-1 to TRBJ1-2; 8 bases fit TRBD1. Germline V gives CDR1 DFQATT, CDR2 SNEGSKA (reference sequence). V gave up 3 bases and J gave up 7 bases; unmatched junction bases: 10. The CDR3 runs 14 residues. Here the CDR3 DNA reads TGCAGTGCTAGCGTGTCAGGGGGCGTAGGTGGCTACACCTTC. Amino acids: CSASVSGGVGGYTF.